This T cell receptor beta chain was retrieved from a study of sequential checkpoint blockade in melanoma. On the study more broadly: 90 to 95 pretreatment tumor DNA samples were TCRβ immunosequenced.

The data were produced by immunoSEQ multiplex PCR, yet TCRdb's version contains in-frame clones alone and is incomplete. The table shows about 3,700 clones, with 20% to 25% occurring only once. Documented treatment: randomized to nivolumab then ipilimumab (arm A) or the reverse (arm B). Overall study results and limits: In arm A, pretreatment tumor clonality was associated with response.

About this clone: What it binds is not known.

Between the trimmed V and J ends, which lost 6 bases and 0 bases, there was a span of 15 bases. This CDR3 has 16 amino acids. From germline, CDR1 is MNHGY and CDR2 SAAAGT. This TCR was recovered from a human donor with melanoma. The rearrangement uses TRBV6-8 and TRBJ1-3; a possible D gene is TRBD1 (5 bases). Specimen: tumor tissue (inferred from file names), collected from a patient given nivolumab and ipilimumab in sequence. CDR3 region: CASSPVGPHSGNTIYF. The CDR3 nucleotides read TGTGCCAGCAGCCCTGTGGGACCTCACTCTGGAAACACCATATATTTT.